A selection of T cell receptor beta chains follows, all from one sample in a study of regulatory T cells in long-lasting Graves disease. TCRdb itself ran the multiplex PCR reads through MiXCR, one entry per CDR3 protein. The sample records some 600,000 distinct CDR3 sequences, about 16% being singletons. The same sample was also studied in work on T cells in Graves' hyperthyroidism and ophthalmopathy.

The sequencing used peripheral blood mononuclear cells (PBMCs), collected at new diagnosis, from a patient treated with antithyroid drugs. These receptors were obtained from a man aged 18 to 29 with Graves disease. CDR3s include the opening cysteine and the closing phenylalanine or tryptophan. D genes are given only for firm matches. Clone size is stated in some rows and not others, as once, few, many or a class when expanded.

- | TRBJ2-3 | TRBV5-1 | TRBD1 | TGCGCCAGCAGCCACCCCCGAAGGGACAGGAACTCAGATACGCAGTATTTT | CASSHPRRDRNSDTQYF
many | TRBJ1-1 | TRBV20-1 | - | TGCAGTGCTAGGCCCGGTCCCCGTTACACTGAAGCTTTCTTT | CSARPGPRYTEAFF
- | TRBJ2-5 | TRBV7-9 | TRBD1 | TGTGCCAGCAGCCCCACGGGACAGCCGTACCAAGAGACCCAGTACTTC | CASSPTGQPYQETQYF
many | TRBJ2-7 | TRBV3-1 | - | TGTGCCAGCAGCCACGGGACCAACTACGAGCAGTACTTC | CASSHGTNYEQYF
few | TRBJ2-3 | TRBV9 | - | TGTGCCAGCAGCGTAGAGGACAGCACAGATACGCAGTATTTT | CASSVEDSTDTQYF
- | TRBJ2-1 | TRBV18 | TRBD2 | TGTGCCAGCTCACTACCGCGGGAGGGATCCTACAATGAGCAGTTCTTC | CASSLPREGSYNEQFF
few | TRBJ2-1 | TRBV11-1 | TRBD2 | TGTGCCAGCAGCTTAATCGGGGTGGGGCTAGCGGCCAACAATGAGCAGTTCTTC | CASSLIGVGLAANNEQFF
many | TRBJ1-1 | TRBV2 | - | TGTGCCAGCAGTGTCCTGGTTGTGAGGACTTTCTTT | CASSVLVVRTFF
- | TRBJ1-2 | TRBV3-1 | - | TGTGCCAGCAGCCAAGATCATACAGGCTATGGCTACACCTTC | CASSQDHTGYGYTF
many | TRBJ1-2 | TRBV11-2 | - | TGTGCCAGCAGCTTAGCTGGACAGAATTCCTACACCTTC | CASSLAGQNSYTF
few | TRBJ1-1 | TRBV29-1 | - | TGCAGCGTTGAGGAGATTCGGGGGGACACTGAAGCTTTCTTT | CSVEEIRGDTEAFF
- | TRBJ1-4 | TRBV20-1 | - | TGCAGTGCTGGAGACAGTTTTAATGAAAAACTGTTTTTT | CSAGDSFNEKLFF
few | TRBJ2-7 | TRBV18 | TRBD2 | TGTGCCCGCTCACCGGGGGAGGGCGAGCAGTACTTC | CARSPGEGEQYF
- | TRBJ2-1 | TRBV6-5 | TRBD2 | TGTGCCAGCAGTTACTCGACGAGCGGGAGGGCACAGGAGCAGTTCTTC | CASSYSTSGRAQEQFF
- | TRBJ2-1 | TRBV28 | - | TGTGCCAGCAGTGGGGGTCGGGGGACGTCCTACAATGAGCAGTTCTTC | CASSGGRGTSYNEQFF
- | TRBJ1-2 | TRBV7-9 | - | TGTGCCAGCAGCATGACAGATCTTAACTATGGCTACACCTTC | CASSMTDLNYGYTF